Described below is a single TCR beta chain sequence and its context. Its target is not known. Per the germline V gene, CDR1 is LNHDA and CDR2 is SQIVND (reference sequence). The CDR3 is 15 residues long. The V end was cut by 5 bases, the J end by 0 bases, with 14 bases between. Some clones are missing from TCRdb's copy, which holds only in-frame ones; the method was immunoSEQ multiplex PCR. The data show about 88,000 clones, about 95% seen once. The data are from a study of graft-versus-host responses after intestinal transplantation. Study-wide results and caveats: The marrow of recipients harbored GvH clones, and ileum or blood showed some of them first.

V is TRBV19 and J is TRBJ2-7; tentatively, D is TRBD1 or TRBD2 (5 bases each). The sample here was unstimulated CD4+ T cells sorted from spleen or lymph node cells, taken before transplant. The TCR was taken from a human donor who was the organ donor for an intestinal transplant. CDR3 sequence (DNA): TGTGCCAGTAGTCCGAGGGGAGCCAGCTCCTACGAGCAGTACTTC. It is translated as CASSPRGASSYEQYF.